This TCR beta chain was documented in a study of sequential checkpoint blockade in melanoma. Study-wide background: Maintenance nivolumab came after either treatment sequence.

Produced via immunoSEQ multiplex PCR; TCRdb's table is partial and in-frame only. The sample consists of more than 9,000 clones, approximately 73% of them appearing once. The germline V gene has CDR1 LNHDA and CDR2 SQIVND (reference sequence). With 3 bases removed from V and 2 bases from J, the gap between germline ends came to 11 bases. This CDR3 spans 15 amino acids. As for treatment: randomized to nivolumab then ipilimumab (arm A) or the reverse (arm B). This clone was detected only a few times. The genes are TRBV19 and TRBJ1-5; no firm D call. This clonotype was sampled from a human donor with melanoma. The source material was CD8+ T cells sorted from blood (inferred from file names), sampled from a patient given nivolumab and ipilimumab in sequence. CDR3 residues: CASSIGVIGNQPQHF. CDR3 DNA sequence: TGTGCCAGTAGTATCGGGGTAATCGGCAATCAGCCCCAGCATTTT.